Shown below are 23 T cell receptor beta chains from a single sample sequenced in a study of TIL therapy for anti-PD-1-resistant metastatic lung cancer. The libraries were made with immunoSEQ v3. Assay used: immunoSEQ multiplex PCR; TCRdb lists only in-frame clones, some missing. The table shows some 20,000 clones, with about 75% occurring only once. Time point meaning: pre-treatment sample, taken before nivolumab and TIL therapy. The source material was blood, sampled at baseline. The receptors shown here come from a person between 30 and 79 years old with non-small cell lung cancer.

The rearrangement joins TRBV25-1 to TRBJ2-2, with TRBD1 identical over 9 bases. Per germline, CDR1 MGHDK and CDR2 SYGVNS. The CDR3 sequence is 17 residues long. The ends lost 4 bases at V and 6 bases at J; junction bases unmatched: 12. The CDR3 DNA sequence: TGTGCCAGCAGTGCCCAGGTCGGGACAGGGCGGGCCGGGGAGCTGTTTTTT. As protein: CASSAQVGTGRAGELFF.

J is TRBJ2-1 and V is TRBV30; no clear D. The ends were cut back, 2 bases at V and 8 bases at J, with 10 bases in the middle. Germline CDR1 and CDR2: GTSNPN and SVGIG (reference sequence). The CDR3 length is 12 residues. This CDR3 reads CAWSPSIDEQFF. DNA of the CDR3: TGTGCCTGGAGTCCTAGTATCGATGAGCAGTTCTTC.

The gene calls are TRBV28 and TRBJ1-6; D is undetermined. CDR3 length: 17 amino acids. V was cut by 5 bases and J by 4 bases, with 18 bases left in between. From germline, CDR1 is MDHEN and CDR2 SYDVKM. This CDR3 is CASSSFRNQAYNSPLHF. The CDR3 DNA reads TGTGCCAGCAGTAGTTTTCGCAATCAGGCGTATAATTCACCCCTCCACTTT.

In its sample, this clone was seen once. The V call is TRBV27, the J call TRBJ1-6; D gene unclear. This CDR3 has 14 amino acids. Germline V lookup: CDR1 MNHEY, CDR2 SMNVEV (reference sequence). V lost 7 bases and J 0 bases, leaving 7 bases between the germline ends. CDR3 sequence: CASKWSSYNSPLHF. The CDR3, as DNA: TGTGCCAGCAAGTGGAGCTCCTATAATTCACCCCTCCACTTT.

The V gene is TRBV29-1, the J gene TRBJ1-2; tentative D call: TRBD1 (5 bases). Germline CDR1 is SQVTM and CDR2 is ANQGSEA. The CDR3 sequence is 13 residues long. The ends were cut back, 5 bases at V and 2 bases at J, with 12 bases in the middle. The CDR3 reads CSVRLEGNYGYTF. The CDR3 coding sequence is TGCAGCGTTCGTCTGGAGGGGAACTATGGCTACACCTTC. The whole variable domain, filled in from reference TRBV29-1 and TRBJ1-2, reads SAVISQKPSRDICQRGTSLTIQCQVDSQVTMMFWYRQQPGQSLTLIATANQGSEATYESGFVIDKFPISRPNLTFSTLTVSNMSPEDSSIYLCSVRLEGNYGYTFGSGTRLTVV.

This rearrangement joins TRBV4-2 to TRBJ2-7; TRBD1 matches 8 bases. CDR3 size: 18 residues. CDR1 is LGHNA and CDR2 is YNFKEQ in the germline V gene. The V and J ends lost 2 bases and 2 bases, in that order; junction bases with no gene match: 14. The DNA for the CDR3 is TGTGCCAGCAGCCAATACCTTAGTGGGACAGGAAAAACCTACGAGCAGTACTTC. Its translation: CASSQYLSGTGKTYEQYF.

The CDR3, as DNA: TGTGCCAGCAGTTACGCGACGGCGGGGGGCTACACCTTC. This gives the protein CASSYATAGGYTF. V is TRBV6-5 and J is TRBJ1-2; unclear D gene. CDR1 and CDR2 from the germline V gene are MNHEY and SVGAGI. This CDR3 comprises 13 residues. V lost 2 bases to trimming and J lost 8 bases, with 12 bases between them.

The genes are TRBV7-2 and TRBJ2-3; D tentatively fits TRBD1 or TRBD2 (5 bases each). Germline CDR1 and CDR2: SGHTA and FQGNSA. Deletions cut 4 bases from V and 11 bases from J, with 16 bases between. The length of the CDR3 is 13 residues. CDR3 nucleotides: TGTGCCAGCAGCTCCACCGGGGCCGATTGGCAGTATTTT. It translates to CASSSTGADWQYF.

V usage is TRBV30 and J usage is TRBJ1-5; D not certain. V shed 0 bases and J shed 0 bases, with 3 bases lying between them. Germline V CDR1 and CDR2: GTSNPN, SVGIG (reference sequence). The CDR3 runs to 13 residues. For the CDR3, the DNA is TGTGCCTGGAGTGTAACTAGCAATCAGCCCCAGCATTTT. This translates into CAWSVTSNQPQHF. The full variable domain, completed using reference TRBV30 and TRBJ1-5, is SQTIHQWPATLVQPVGSPLSLECTVEGTSNPNLYWYRQAAGRGLQLLFYSVGIGQISSEVPQNLSASRPQDRQFILSSKKLLLSDSGFYLCAWSVTSNQPQHFGDGTRLSIL.

This CDR3 reads CASSSRGSSYNEQFF. The DNA for the CDR3 is TGTGCCAGCAGCTCCCGCGGGAGCTCCTACAATGAGCAGTTCTTC. The genes are TRBV5-5 and TRBJ2-1; TRBD2 agrees at 7 bases. The ends lost 3 bases at V and 0 bases at J; junction bases unmatched: 3. The CDR3 spans 15 residues. CDR1 SGHKS and CDR2 YYEKEE come from the germline V gene (reference sequence).

This rearrangement joins TRBV5-1 to TRBJ2-5; TRBD1 matches 12 bases. Per germline, CDR1 SGHRS and CDR2 YFSETQ. The V gene end was trimmed by 4 bases and the J gene end by 0 bases; junction bases not matched to a gene: 4. The CDR3 has 16 amino acids. The CDR3 is CASSGGTGGYQETQYF. The CDR3 nucleotides read TGCGCCAGCAGCGGCGGGACAGGGGGCTACCAAGAGACCCAGTACTTC.

This chain joins TRBV9 and TRBJ2-3; no definite D call. Germline V gives CDR1 SGDLS, CDR2 YYNGEE. V was cut by 0 bases and J by 6 bases, with 8 bases left in between. This CDR3 is built from 13 residues. The CDR3: CASSVEGWDTQYF. The CDR3 coding sequence is TGTGCCAGCAGCGTAGAAGGATGGGATACGCAGTATTTT.

V and J are TRBV5-4 and TRBJ1-1, with D possibly being TRBD1 (5 bases). The CDR3 consists of 15 residues. V was clipped by 6 bases and J by 1 base, with 16 bases between them. Germline CDR1 reads SGHNT; CDR2 reads YYREEE (reference sequence). The CDR3 reads CASTLGGHSNTEAFF. CDR3 coding DNA: TGTGCCAGCACCCTTGGCGGACACTCGAACACTGAAGCTTTCTTT. Variable domain in full (rest from reference TRBV5-4 and TRBJ1-1): ETGVTQSPTHLIKTRGQQVTLRCSSQSGHNTVSWYQQALGQGPQFIFQYYREEENGRGNFPPRFSGLQFPNYSSELNVNALELDDSALYLCASTLGGHSNTEAFFGQGTRLTVV.

The chain combines TRBV19 with TRBJ2-7, with TRBD2 matching over 7 bases. The V and J ends lost 3 bases and 7 bases, in that order; junction bases with no gene match: 24. Germline CDR1 LNHDA, CDR2 SQIVND (reference sequence). The CDR3 covers 19 residues. The CDR3 sequence: CASSMLGRGGAGSPREQYF. The CDR3 nucleotides read TGTGCCAGTAGTATGTTAGGGAGGGGAGGGGCTGGATCTCCTAGGGAGCAGTACTTC.

The gene calls are TRBV10-2 and TRBJ2-1; D ambiguous. CDR1 is WSHSY, CDR2 SAAADI, per germline. The CDR3 runs to 12 residues. V was shortened by 2 bases and J by 12 bases, with 11 bases between the two germline ends. DNA for the CDR3: TGCGCCAGCAGTGAGCTGGCGAGCCGGCAGTTCTTC. It translates to CASSELASRQFF.

The V call is TRBV5-6, the J call TRBJ2-7; 7 bases align to TRBD1. V trimming: 4 bases; J trimming: 0 bases; junction bases outside the gene matches: 7. Germline V gene lookup returns CDR1 SGHDT and CDR2 YYEEEE. The CDR3 totals 15 residues. Here the CDR3 reads CASSPGQADSYEQYF. The CDR3 DNA is TGTGCCAGCAGCCCTGGACAGGCGGACTCCTACGAGCAGTACTTC.

V usage is TRBV27 and J usage is TRBJ1-6; perhaps TRBD1 as D (5 bases). The CDR3 consists of 17 residues. Germline V gene data show CDR1 as MNHEY and CDR2 as SMNVEV (reference sequence). Trimming removed 4 bases from V and 1 base from J, with 14 bases in between. The CDR3 DNA reads as TGTGCCAGCAGTTCAGGGACTTCGAGGTCCTATAATTCACCCCTCCACTTT. Amino acid sequence: CASSSGTSRSYNSPLHF.

The chain employs TRBV10-2 and TRBJ2-5, with a weak D call TRBD2 (5 bases). Germline CDR1 reads WSHSY; CDR2 reads SAAADI. The CDR3 contains 13 residues. V was clipped by 4 bases and J by 5 bases, with 11 bases between them. CDR3 protein: CASSAALGETQYF. CDR3 DNA: TGCGCCAGCAGTGCCGCACTAGGGGAGACCCAGTACTTC.

V usage is TRBV2 and J usage is TRBJ2-1; D remains unclear. Germline V gene sequence: CDR1 SNHLY, CDR2 FYNNEI. The V end was cut by 8 bases, the J end by 0 bases, with 11 bases between. This CDR3 spans 14 amino acids. The CDR3 region has the DNA TGTGCCAGCGGATCTCTCGGCTCCTACAATGAGCAGTTCTTC. It yields the protein CASGSLGSYNEQFF.

The rearrangement uses TRBV6-1 and TRBJ2-5, with 9 bases lining up with TRBD1. CDR1 is MNHNS, CDR2 SASEGT, per germline. This CDR3 comprises 16 residues. V lost 4 bases and J lost 5; bases outside the gene matches: 11. The CDR3 reads CASSAFTGTGQETQYF. Here the CDR3 DNA reads TGTGCCAGCAGTGCATTTACGGGGACAGGGCAGGAGACCCAGTACTTC.

The chain carries TRBV5-8 and TRBJ2-5; maybe TRBD1 (6 bases). Germline CDR1 reads SGHTS; CDR2 reads YDEGEE. This CDR3 has 14 amino acids. Trimming stripped 6 bases from V and 1 base from J, with 13 bases between. For the CDR3, the DNA is TGTGCCAGCACCTGGTTGGGGGCCCAAGAGACCCAGTACTTC. This sequence encodes CASTWLGAQETQYF.

V is TRBV28 and J is TRBJ2-1; D is undetermined. The germline V gene has CDR1 MDHEN and CDR2 SYDVKM. The V gene lost 5 bases and the J gene lost 7 bases, with 6 bases spanning the gap. The length of the CDR3 is 11 residues. The CDR3: CASSRRNEQFF. DNA of the CDR3: TGTGCCAGCAGTAGGCGGAATGAGCAGTTCTTC.

This rearrangement joins TRBV7-9 to TRBJ2-3, with D unresolved. V was pared by 1 base and J by 5 bases, with 1 base between. This CDR3 contains 11 residues. Germline-derived CDR1 and CDR2 are SEHNR and FQNEAQ (reference sequence). CDR3 coding DNA: TGTGCCAGCAGCTTAGTAGATACGCAGTATTTT. The encoded protein is CASSLVDTQYF.